Listed below are T cell receptor beta chains from one sample, sequenced in a study of blood T cell repertoires in COVID-19. Method: immunoSEQ multiplex PCR; TCRdb's copy keeps in-frame clones and lacks some. In the table there are some 250,000 clones, around 90% of which are singletons. Sequencing was carried out using peripheral blood. Receptors were obtained from a young woman with acute or convalescent COVID-19. The CDR3 runs from the conserved cysteine through the conserved F or W. D genes are given only for firm matches. Some rows have no size entry. The others give once, few or many, or a class for an expanded clone.

TRBV6-5	-	TRBJ1-2	-	CASSYSAPYGYTF	TGTGCCAGCAGTTACTCGGCACCCTATGGCTACACCTTC
TRBV7-7	-	TRBJ2-2	-	CASSFGAAGELFF	TGTGCCAGCAGCTTCGGAGCGGCCGGGGAGCTGTTTTTT
TRBV10-3	-	TRBJ1-2	-	CAISDPRGRHYGYTF	TGTGCCATCAGTGACCCCCGCGGGCGGCACTATGGCTACACCTTC
TRBV27	TRBD1	TRBJ2-7	-	CASSFRGHDEQYF	TGTGCCAGCAGTTTCAGGGGGCACGACGAGCAGTACTTC
TRBV30	-	TRBJ2-7	-	CAWNTLVNEQYF	TGTGCCTGGAACACTCTAGTGAACGAGCAGTACTTC
TRBV9	-	TRBJ2-1	-	CASSAGLQSYNEQFF	TGTGCCAGCAGCGCCGGACTTCAGAGCTACAATGAGCAGTTCTTC
TRBV5-1	TRBD1	TRBJ1-1	-	CASSRTGQGGTEAFF	TGCGCCAGCAGCCGAACAGGACAGGGTGGCACTGAAGCTTTCTTT
TRBV19	TRBD2	TRBJ2-7	-	CASSIRLAESYEQYF	TGTGCCAGTAGTATACGGCTAGCGGAGTCCTACGAGCAGTACTTC
TRBV30	-	TRBJ1-4	-	CAWSGDLGAKEKLFF	TGTGCCTGGAGTGGGGATTTGGGGGCCAAAGAAAAACTGTTTTTT
TRBV7-9	TRBD2	TRBJ2-1	few	CASSLFAGVYNEQFF	TGTGCCAGCAGCTTATTTGCGGGGGTCTACAATGAGCAGTTCTTC
TRBV9	TRBD2	TRBJ2-2	-	CASSVAPGTSLNTGELFF	TGTGCCAGCAGCGTAGCTCCCGGGACTAGCCTGAACACCGGGGAGCTGTTTTTT
TRBV10-3	TRBD1	TRBJ1-1	-	CAISRTGTANTEAFF	TGTGCCATCAGCAGGACAGGGACTGCGAACACTGAAGCTTTCTTT
TRBV29-1	-	TRBJ1-1	-	CSVETGRTDTEAFF	TGCAGCGTTGAGACCGGCCGGACAGACACTGAAGCTTTCTTT
TRBV27	TRBD2	TRBJ2-7	-	CASGGLGGEQYF	TGTGCCAGCGGAGGACTAGGTGGCGAGCAGTACTTC
TRBV13	TRBD2	TRBJ2-7	-	CASSDPGTGGRAEQYF	TGTGCCAGCAGCGACCCCGGGACTGGCGGGAGAGCCGAGCAGTACTTC
TRBV11-2	TRBD2	TRBJ2-3	-	CASSSPGTSGRTSGSTDTQYF	TGTGCCAGCAGTTCCCCGGGGACTAGCGGGAGGACATCTGGTAGCACAGATACGCAGTATTTT
TRBV5-6	TRBD2	TRBJ2-3	-	CASSFATSAGTDTQYF	TGTGCCAGCAGCTTCGCGACTAGCGCGGGAACAGATACGCAGTATTTT
TRBV5-4	-	TRBJ1-3	-	CASSWAQSSGNTIYF	TGTGCCAGCAGTTGGGCCCAGAGCTCTGGAAACACCATATATTTT
TRBV24-1	-	TRBJ2-3	-	CATSDPTGLGTDTQYF	TGTGCCACCAGTGATCCAACAGGGTTGGGCACAGATACGCAGTATTTT
TRBV18	-	TRBJ2-1	-	CASSEASSYNEQFF	TGTGCCAGCTCAGAGGCTAGCTCCTACAATGAGCAGTTCTTC
TRBV19	-	TRBJ1-2	-	CASSPRDTYGYTF	TGTGCCAGTAGTCCCAGGGACACCTATGGCTACACCTTC
TRBV6-5	TRBD2	TRBJ2-1	-	CASSLRTSGHNEQFF	TGTGCCAGCAGTCTAAGGACTAGCGGGCACAATGAGCAGTTCTTC
TRBV5-6	TRBD1	TRBJ1-2	-	CASSFWDRDDGYTF	TGTGCCAGCAGCTTTTGGGACAGGGATGATGGCTACACCTTC
TRBV10-3	-	TRBJ1-6	-	CAISEGHNNSPLHF	TGTGCCATCAGTGAGGGACATAATAATTCACCCCTCCACTTT
TRBV6-5	-	TRBJ1-1	-	CASSYSSRGETEAFF	TGTGCCAGCAGTTACTCGAGCAGGGGCGAAACTGAAGCTTTCTTT
TRBV12-3/TRBV12-4	-	TRBJ1-2	-	CASSLGGYYGYTF	TGTGCCAGCAGTTTAGGGGGCTACTATGGCTACACCTTC
TRBV20-1	-	TRBJ1-5	-	CSASDPGAPNQPQHF	TGCAGTGCTAGTGATCCAGGGGCCCCAAATCAGCCCCAGCATTTT
TRBV6-1	TRBD2	TRBJ2-1	-	CASSELGLAYNEQFF	TGTGCCAGCAGTGAACTCGGACTAGCCTACAATGAGCAGTTCTTC
TRBV10-3	-	TRBJ2-1	-	CAVEGANEQFF	TGTGCCGTGGAAGGGGCCAATGAGCAGTTCTTC
TRBV7-9	TRBD1	TRBJ2-1	-	CASLGQGPSHEQFF	TGTGCCAGCCTCGGACAGGGACCGAGCCATGAGCAGTTCTTC
TRBV4-3	TRBD2	TRBJ2-1	-	CASSQEGGVGYNEQFF	TGCGCCAGCAGCCAAGAGGGAGGGGTCGGGTACAATGAGCAGTTCTTC
TRBV6-5	-	TRBJ1-5	once	CASEVGRGNQPQHF	TGTGCCAGCGAGGTGGGCAGGGGAAATCAGCCCCAGCATTTT
TRBV5-1	TRBD1	TRBJ1-2	-	CASSLGQASNYGYTF	TGCGCCAGCAGCCTAGGACAGGCTTCTAACTATGGCTACACCTTC
TRBV3-1/TRBV3-2	-	TRBJ2-5	-	CASSQDPTDCQETQYF	TGTGCCAGCAGCCAAGATCCTACGGACTGCCAAGAGACCCAGTACTTC
TRBV7-8	-	TRBJ2-5	once	CASSLAFGIGGHRETQYF	TGTGCCAGCAGCTTAGCGTTTGGAATTGGGGGACACAGAGAGACCCAGTACTTC
TRBV20-1	-	TRBJ1-4	-	CSLPYNEKLFF	TGCAGCCTACCCTATAATGAAAAACTGTTTTTT
TRBV9	-	TRBJ2-5	once	CASSVGSGRGETQYF	TGTGCCAGCAGCGTAGGTAGCGGTAGAGGAGAGACCCAGTACTTC
TRBV5-4	TRBD1	TRBJ1-6	-	CASSTWTGGNSPLHF	TGTGCCAGCAGCACCTGGACAGGGGGCAATTCACCCCTCCACTTT
TRBV5-4	-	TRBJ2-3	-	CASSPGTGTDTQYF	TGTGCCAGCAGTCCCGGGACTGGCACAGATACGCAGTATTTT
TRBV11-2	-	TRBJ2-3	-	CASSLGRVPATQYF	TGTGCCAGCAGCTTAGGTCGGGTCCCGGCTACGCAGTATTTT
TRBV2	-	TRBJ2-5	-	CASSEGGLAELLETQYF	TGTGCCAGCAGTGAAGGGGGGTTAGCGGAGCTCCTAGAGACCCAGTACTTC
TRBV5-5	-	TRBJ2-1	-	CASSPGTHSYNEQFF	TGTGCCAGCAGCCCCGGGACACACAGCTACAATGAGCAGTTCTTC
TRBV11-2	-	TRBJ1-6	few	CASSRNPGSNSPLHF	TGTGCCAGCAGCCGGAATCCGGGGTCCAATTCACCCCTCCACTTT
TRBV30	TRBD1	TRBJ1-1	-	CAGGQGYTEAFF	TGTGCCGGGGGACAGGGGTACACTGAAGCTTTCTTT
TRBV21-1	-	TRBJ2-1	-	CASSKGDRLAKCEQFF	TGTGCCAGCAGCAAAGGGGACCGACTAGCGAAGTGTGAGCAGTTCTTC
TRBV9	TRBD2	TRBJ2-7	few	CASSPELAPAYEQYF	TGTGCCAGCAGCCCTGAACTAGCGCCAGCCTACGAGCAGTACTTC
TRBV2	TRBD1	TRBJ2-5	-	CASSELMGQANQETQYF	TGTGCCAGCAGTGAGTTGATGGGACAGGCCAACCAAGAGACCCAGTACTTC
TRBV18	TRBD2	TRBJ2-1	once	CASSPEAGGPVEYNEQFF	TGTGCCAGCTCACCGGAAGCGGGAGGGCCTGTAGAGTACAATGAGCAGTTCTTC
TRBV5-4	-	TRBJ2-2	-	CASMTETHTGELFF	TGTGCCAGCATGACGGAGACTCACACCGGGGAGCTGTTTTTT
TRBV24-1	-	TRBJ1-5	-	CATSDFPPPPSNQPQHF	TGTGCCACCAGTGATTTCCCTCCCCCCCCTAGCAATCAGCCCCAGCATTTT
TRBV18	-	TRBJ2-5	once	CASSRSSSETQYF	TGTGCCAGCTCACGCTCTAGCTCCGAGACCCAGTACTTC
TRBV6-4	-	TRBJ2-1	-	CASSQLPGEQFF	TGTGCCAGCAGCCAGCTTCCAGGTGAGCAGTTCTTC
TRBV13	-	TRBJ2-7	-	CASSLGVSYEQYF	TGTGCCAGCAGCTTGGGAGTAAGCTACGAGCAGTACTTC
TRBV5-4	-	TRBJ1-4	-	CASSPGVPGLEKLFF	TGTGCCAGCAGCCCGGGAGTCCCGGGGTTAGAAAAACTGTTTTTT